This T cell receptor (beta chain) derives from a study of shared clonotypes between healthy human individuals. V was cut by 4 bases and J by 6 bases, with 12 bases left in between. The CDR3 has 13 residues. Germline CDR1 MGHDK, CDR2 SYGVNS. Study-wide results and caveats: What rarefaction showed was incomplete sorted-subset sequencing despite large depth.

Everyone who donated was a Caucasian adult who lived in Nashville, Tennessee. Remarks on this clone: Its specificity is not known.

The assay was immunoSEQ multiplex PCR, and TCRdb's table has in-frame clones only and misses some. The data hold about a million clones, with around 74% observed a single time. The receptor was derived from a man between 18 and 29 years old in good health. Specimen: memory CD4+ T cells sorted from blood. Documented subset: CD45RA-negative fraction. This sequence joins TRBV25-1 and TRBJ1-2; D is ambiguous. In DNA, the CDR3 is TGTGCCAGCAGTGGACGGGCCACTAATGGCTACACCTTC. Residues: CASSGRATNGYTF.